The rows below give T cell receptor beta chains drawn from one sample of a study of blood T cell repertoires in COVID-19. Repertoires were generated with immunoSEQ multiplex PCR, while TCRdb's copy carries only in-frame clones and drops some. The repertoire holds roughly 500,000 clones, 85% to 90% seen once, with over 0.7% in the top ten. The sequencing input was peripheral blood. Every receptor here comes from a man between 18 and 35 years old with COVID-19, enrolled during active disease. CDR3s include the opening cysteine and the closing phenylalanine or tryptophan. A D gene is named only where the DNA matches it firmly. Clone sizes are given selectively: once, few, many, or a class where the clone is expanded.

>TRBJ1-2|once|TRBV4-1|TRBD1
CASSQGQGVGSYGYTF
TGCGCCAGCAGCCAGGGACAGGGCGTTGGGAGCTATGGCTACACCTTC
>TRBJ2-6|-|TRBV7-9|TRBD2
CASSFWGGGSGANVLTF
TGTGCCAGCAGCTTTTGGGGGGGAGGCTCTGGGGCCAACGTCCTGACTTTC
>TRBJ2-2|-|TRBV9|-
CASSAPGTGELFF
TGTGCCAGCAGCGCCCCAGGGACCGGGGAGCTGTTTTTT
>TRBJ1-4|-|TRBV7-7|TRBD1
CASSPGPGTGFEKLFF
TGTGCTAGCAGCCCAGGTCCCGGGACAGGGTTTGAAAAACTGTTTTTT
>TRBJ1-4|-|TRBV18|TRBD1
CASSPPPQGGSEKLFF
TGTGCCAGCTCACCACCACCACAGGGGGGTAGCGAAAAACTGTTTTTT
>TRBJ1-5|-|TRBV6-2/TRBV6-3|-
CASSYSAGGYQPQHF
TGTGCCAGCAGTTACTCAGCGGGGGGATATCAGCCCCAGCATTTT
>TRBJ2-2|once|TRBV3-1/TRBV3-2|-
CASRGPGELFF
TGTGCCAGCAGGGGGCCCGGGGAGCTGTTTTTT
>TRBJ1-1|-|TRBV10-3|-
CAISESGGPAEAFF
TGTGCCATCAGTGAGTCGGGGGGGCCAGCTGAAGCTTTCTTT
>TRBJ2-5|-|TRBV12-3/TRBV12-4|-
CASSAAYQETQYF
TGTGCCAGCAGCGCAGCGTACCAAGAGACCCAGTACTTC
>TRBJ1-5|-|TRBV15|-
CATSRAGQFYQPQHF
TGTGCCACCAGCAGAGCTGGTCAGTTTTATCAGCCCCAGCATTTT
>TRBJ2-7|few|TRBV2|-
CASSENRDSYEQYF
TGTGCCAGCAGTGAAAATCGAGACTCCTACGAGCAGTACTTC
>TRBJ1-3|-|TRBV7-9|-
CASSLEGRRLSGNTIYF
TGTGCCAGCAGCTTAGAGGGGCGACGCCTTTCTGGAAACACCATATATTTT
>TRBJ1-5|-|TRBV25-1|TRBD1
CASSPGQGFGQPQHF
TGTGCCAGCAGTCCGGGACAGGGCTTCGGACAGCCCCAGCATTTT
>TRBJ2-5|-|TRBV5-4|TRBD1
CASSSDRGEETQYF
TGTGCCAGCAGCTCAGACAGGGGAGAAGAGACCCAGTACTTC
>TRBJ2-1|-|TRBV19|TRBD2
CASSITSATGQFF
TGTGCCAGTAGTATTACTAGCGCGACCGGGCAGTTCTTC
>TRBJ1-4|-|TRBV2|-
CASSFTQVEKLFF
TGTGCCAGCAGCTTCACGCAGGTAGAAAAACTGTTTTTT
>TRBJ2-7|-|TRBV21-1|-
CASREGLADYEQYF
TGTGCCAGCAGGGAGGGACTAGCGGACTACGAGCAGTACTTC
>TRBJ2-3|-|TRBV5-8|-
CASSLPPPGSEDTQYF
TGTGCCAGCAGCCTGCCCCCCCCCGGTAGTGAAGATACGCAGTATTTT
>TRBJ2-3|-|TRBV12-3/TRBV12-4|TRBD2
CASAQAGDDTQYF
TGTGCCAGCGCCCAAGCGGGAGATGATACGCAGTATTTT
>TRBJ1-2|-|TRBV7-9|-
CASSLGGNPHGYTF
TGTGCCAGCAGCTTAGGAGGGAATCCTCATGGCTACACCTTC
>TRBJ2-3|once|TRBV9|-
CASSVRSSTDTQYF
TGTGCCAGCAGCGTACGTTCTAGCACAGATACGCAGTATTTT
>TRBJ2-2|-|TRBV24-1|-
CATSDPISGNTGELFF
TGTGCCACCAGTGACCCCATCAGCGGCAACACCGGGGAGCTGTTTTTT
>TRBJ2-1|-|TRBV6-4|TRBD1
CASSVDRAGYNEQFF
TGTGCCAGCAGTGTCGACAGGGCTGGGTACAATGAGCAGTTCTTC
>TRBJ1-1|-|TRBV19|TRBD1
CASSIRDSSNTEAFF
TGTGCCAGTAGTATTCGGGACAGCTCGAACACTGAAGCTTTCTTT
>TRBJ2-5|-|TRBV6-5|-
CASSYMFGGVSETQYF
TGTGCCAGCAGTTATATGTTCGGGGGAGTGTCAGAGACCCAGTACTTC
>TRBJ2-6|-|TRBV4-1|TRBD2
CASSQAGGPGANVLTF
TGCGCCAGCAGCCAAGCGGGGGGGCCTGGGGCCAACGTCCTGACTTTC
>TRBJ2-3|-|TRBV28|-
CATPVVAATDTQYF
TGTGCCACCCCAGTTGTCGCGGCCACAGATACGCAGTATTTT
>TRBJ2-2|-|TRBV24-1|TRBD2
CATQAGGVGELFF
TGTGCCACCCAAGCGGGAGGGGTCGGGGAGCTGTTTTTT
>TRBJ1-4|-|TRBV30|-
CAWSITTGLNEKLFF
TGTGCCTGGAGCATAACGACAGGCCTTAATGAAAAACTGTTTTTT
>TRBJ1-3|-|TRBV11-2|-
CASSLDRSRGDTIYF
TGTGCCAGCAGCTTAGACCGCTCCAGGGGAGACACCATATATTTT
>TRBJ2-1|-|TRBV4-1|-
CASSLSVYNEQFF
TGCGCCAGCAGCCTTAGCGTTTACAATGAGCAGTTCTTC
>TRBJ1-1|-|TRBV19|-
CASLPRGHLNTEAFF
TGTGCCAGCCTCCCTAGGGGACATCTGAACACTGAAGCTTTCTTT
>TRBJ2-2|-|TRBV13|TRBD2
CASSLGLAGLTGELFF
TGTGCCAGCAGCTTAGGACTAGCGGGGCTTACCGGGGAGCTGTTTTTT
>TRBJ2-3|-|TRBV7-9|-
CASSLVGLTDTQYF
TGTGCCAGCAGCTTAGTTGGGCTCACAGATACGCAGTATTTT
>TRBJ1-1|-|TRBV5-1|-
CASSLGAGGEVHTEAFF
TGCGCCAGCAGCCTGGGGGCAGGAGGGGAGGTGCACACTGAAGCTTTCTTT
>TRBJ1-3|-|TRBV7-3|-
CASSPIARSSGNTIYF
TGTGCCAGCAGCCCTATAGCACGAAGCTCTGGAAACACCATATATTTT
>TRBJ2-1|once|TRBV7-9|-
CASSLSGGYNEQFF
TGTGCCAGCAGCTTATCCGGGGGCTACAATGAGCAGTTCTTC